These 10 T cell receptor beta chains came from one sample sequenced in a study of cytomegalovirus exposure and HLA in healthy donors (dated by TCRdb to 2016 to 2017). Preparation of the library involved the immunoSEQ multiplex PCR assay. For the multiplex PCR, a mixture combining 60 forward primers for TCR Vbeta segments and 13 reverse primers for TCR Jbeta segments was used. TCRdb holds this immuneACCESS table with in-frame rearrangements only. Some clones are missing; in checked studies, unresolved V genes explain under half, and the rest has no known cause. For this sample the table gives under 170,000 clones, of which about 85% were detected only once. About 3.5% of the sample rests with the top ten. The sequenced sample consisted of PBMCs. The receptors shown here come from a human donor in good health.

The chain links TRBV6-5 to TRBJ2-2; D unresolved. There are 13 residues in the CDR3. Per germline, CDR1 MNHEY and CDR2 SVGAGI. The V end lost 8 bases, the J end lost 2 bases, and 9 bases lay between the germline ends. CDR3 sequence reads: CASRTFNTGELFF. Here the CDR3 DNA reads TGTGCCAGCCGTACTTTTAACACCGGGGAGCTGTTTTTT.

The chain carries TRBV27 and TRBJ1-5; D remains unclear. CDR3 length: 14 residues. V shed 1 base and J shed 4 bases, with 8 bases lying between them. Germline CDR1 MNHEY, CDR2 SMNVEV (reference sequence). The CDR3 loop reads CASSLFTGNQPQHF. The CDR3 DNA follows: TGTGCCAGCAGTTTATTCACGGGGAATCAGCCCCAGCATTTT.

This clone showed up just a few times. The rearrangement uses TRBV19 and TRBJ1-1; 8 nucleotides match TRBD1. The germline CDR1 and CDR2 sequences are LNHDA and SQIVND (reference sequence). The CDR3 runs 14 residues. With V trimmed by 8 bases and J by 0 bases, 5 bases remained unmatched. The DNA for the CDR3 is TGTGCCAGTCGAACGACAGGGGTGAACACTGAAGCTTTCTTT. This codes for CASRTTGVNTEAFF.

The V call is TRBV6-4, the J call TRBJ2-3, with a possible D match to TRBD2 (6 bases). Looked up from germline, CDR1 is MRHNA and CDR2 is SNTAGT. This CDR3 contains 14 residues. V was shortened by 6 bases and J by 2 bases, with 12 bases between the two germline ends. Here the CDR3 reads CASRAGPHTDTQYF. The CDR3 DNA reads TGTGCCAGCAGGGCGGGACCCCACACAGATACGCAGTATTTT.

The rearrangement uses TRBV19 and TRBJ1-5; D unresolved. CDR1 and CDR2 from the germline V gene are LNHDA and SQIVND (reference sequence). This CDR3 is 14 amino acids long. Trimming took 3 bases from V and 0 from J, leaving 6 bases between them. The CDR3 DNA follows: TGTGCCAGTAGTATTCGAGGTAGCAATCAGCCCCAGCATTTT. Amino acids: CASSIRGSNQPQHF.

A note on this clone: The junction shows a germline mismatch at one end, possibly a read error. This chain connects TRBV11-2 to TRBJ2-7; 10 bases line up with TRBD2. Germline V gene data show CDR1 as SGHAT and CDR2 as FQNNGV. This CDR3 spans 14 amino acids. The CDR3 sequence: CASSLGGTSERRVF. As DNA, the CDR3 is TGTGCCAGCAGCTTAGGTGGGACTAGCGAGAGAAGGGTCTTC. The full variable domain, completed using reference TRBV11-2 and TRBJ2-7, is EAGVAQSPRYKIIEKRQSVAFWCNPISGHATLYWYQQILGQGPKLLIQFQNNGVVDDSQLPKDRFSAERLKGVDSTLKIQPAKLEDSAVYLCASSLGGTSERRVFGPGTRLTVT.

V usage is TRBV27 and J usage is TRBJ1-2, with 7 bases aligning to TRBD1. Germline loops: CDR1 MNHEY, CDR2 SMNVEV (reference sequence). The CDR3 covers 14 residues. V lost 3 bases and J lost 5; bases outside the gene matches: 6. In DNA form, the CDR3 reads TGTGCCAGCAGTTTCGGAGGGGGCGGGTATGGCTACACCTTC. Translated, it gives CASSFGGGGYGYTF.

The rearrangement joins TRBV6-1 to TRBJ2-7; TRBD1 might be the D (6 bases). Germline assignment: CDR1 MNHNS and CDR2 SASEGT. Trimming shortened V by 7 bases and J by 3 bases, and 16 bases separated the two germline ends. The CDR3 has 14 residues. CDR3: CASTLSRGIYEQYF. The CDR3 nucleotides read TGTGCCAGCACTCTATCTAGGGGGATCTACGAGCAGTACTTC.

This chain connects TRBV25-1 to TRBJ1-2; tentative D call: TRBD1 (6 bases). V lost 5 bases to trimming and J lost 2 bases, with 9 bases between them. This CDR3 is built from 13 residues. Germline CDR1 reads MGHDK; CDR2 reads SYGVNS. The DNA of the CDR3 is TGTGCCAGCAGTAGGACAGAAAACTATGGCTACACCTTC. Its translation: CASSRTENYGYTF.

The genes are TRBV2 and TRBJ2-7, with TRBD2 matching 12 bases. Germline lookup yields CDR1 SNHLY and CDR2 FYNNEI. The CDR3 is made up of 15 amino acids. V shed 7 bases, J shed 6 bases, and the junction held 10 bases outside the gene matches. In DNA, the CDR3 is TGTGCCAGCACTGACTCTAGCGGGGGGGCTTGCGAGCAGTACTTC. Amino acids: CASTDSSGGACEQYF.